This entry describes one T cell receptor (beta chain). The source of the sample is a study of cytomegalovirus exposure and HLA in healthy donors. The PCR ran on 60 Vbeta and 13 Jbeta primers. This table comes from immunoSEQ multiplex PCR, and its TCRdb copy is limited to in-frame clones, with some not included. The table lists some 90,000 clones, roughly 69% of them singletons. The length of the CDR3 is 13 residues. Germline V gives CDR1 LNHDA, CDR2 SQIVND (reference sequence). The sample was PBMCs. This chain uses TRBV19 with TRBJ1-2; D is unresolved. The receptor's source is a man aged 50 to 60 in good health and CMV-seronegative. The CDR3: CAAIPAVGYGYTF. Written as DNA, the CDR3 is TGTGCAGCTATACCTGCGGTCGGCTATGGCTACACCTTC. The variable domain in full, completed from reference TRBV19 and TRBJ1-2, reads DGGITQSPKYLFRKEGQNVTLSCEQNLNHDAMYWYRQDPGQGLRLIYYSQIVNDFQKGDIAEGYSVSREKKESFPLTVTSAQKNPTAFYLCAAIPAVGYGYTFGSGTRLTVV.